This T cell receptor (beta chain) was sequenced in a study of T cells expressing NK-cell markers. The overall study: There were seven HCMV-seropositive donors and one seronegative donor among the eight sequenced.

Study-wide results and limits: Once again these clonotypes came out on top in the CD3+CD56-NKG2C+ fraction of a few donors. Of the CD8+ T cells in 5 to 7 donors, roughly 1.0-7.5% belonged to dominant NKG2C+ clonotypes.

Production of TCR beta cDNA relied on 5'RACE template switching with UMIs. TCRdb reprocessed the 5' RACE reads and reports one entry per CDR3 protein, with no DNA. This specimen shows 5,500 to 8,000 distinct CDR3 sequences; the ten leading clones hold under 75%. CDR1 and CDR2 from the germline V gene are MGHRA and YSYEKL. This CDR3 contains 15 residues. Concerning this clonotype: The antigen is not known.

This TCR came from a man between 18 and 69 years old in good health. The V gene is TRBV4-1, the J gene TRBJ1-2; no DNA is available, so the TRBD1 call from TCRdb remains unchecked. Sequencing was done on a sample of blood T cells: a sorted CD56 or NKG2C T cell subset, CD4+ or CD8+ T cells, or bulk PBMC T cells (not recorded which). This CDR3 is CASSQDNRILGGYTF.